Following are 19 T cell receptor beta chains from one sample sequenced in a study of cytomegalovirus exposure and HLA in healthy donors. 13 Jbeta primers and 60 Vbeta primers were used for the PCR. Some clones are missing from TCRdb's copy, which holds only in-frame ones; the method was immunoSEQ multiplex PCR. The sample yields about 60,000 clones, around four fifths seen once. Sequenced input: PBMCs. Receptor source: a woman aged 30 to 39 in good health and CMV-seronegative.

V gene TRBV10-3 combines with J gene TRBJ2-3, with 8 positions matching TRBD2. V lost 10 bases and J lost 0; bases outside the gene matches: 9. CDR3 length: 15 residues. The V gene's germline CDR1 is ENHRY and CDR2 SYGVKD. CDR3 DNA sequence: TGTGCCACCAAAGCAATAGCGGGGAGCACAGATACGCAGTATTTT. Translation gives CATKAIAGSTDTQYF.

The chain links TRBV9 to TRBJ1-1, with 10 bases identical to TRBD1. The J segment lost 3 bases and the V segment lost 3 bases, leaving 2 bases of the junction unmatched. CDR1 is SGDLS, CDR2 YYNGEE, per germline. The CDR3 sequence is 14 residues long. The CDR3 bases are TGTGCCAGCAGCGAGGGACAGGGGTACACTGAAGCTTTCTTT. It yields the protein CASSEGQGYTEAFF.

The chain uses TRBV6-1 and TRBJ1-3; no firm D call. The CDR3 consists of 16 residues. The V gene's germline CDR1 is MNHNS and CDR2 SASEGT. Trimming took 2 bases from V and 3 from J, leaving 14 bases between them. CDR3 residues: CASSESWALGGNTIYF. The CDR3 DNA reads TGTGCCAGCAGTGAAAGTTGGGCACTTGGTGGAAACACCATATATTTT.

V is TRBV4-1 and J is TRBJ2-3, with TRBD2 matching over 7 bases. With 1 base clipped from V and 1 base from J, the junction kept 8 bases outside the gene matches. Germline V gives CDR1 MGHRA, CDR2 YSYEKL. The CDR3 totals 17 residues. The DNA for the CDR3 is TGCGCCAGCAGCCAAGTTGGGGGGGAGAGGGGCACAGATACGCAGTATTTT. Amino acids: CASSQVGGERGTDTQYF.

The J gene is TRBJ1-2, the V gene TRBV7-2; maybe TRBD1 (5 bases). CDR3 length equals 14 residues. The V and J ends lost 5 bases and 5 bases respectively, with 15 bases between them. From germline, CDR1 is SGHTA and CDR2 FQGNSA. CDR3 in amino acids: CASSDTGPGYGYTF. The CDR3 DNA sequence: TGTGCCAGCAGCGATACAGGCCCTGGGTATGGCTACACCTTC.

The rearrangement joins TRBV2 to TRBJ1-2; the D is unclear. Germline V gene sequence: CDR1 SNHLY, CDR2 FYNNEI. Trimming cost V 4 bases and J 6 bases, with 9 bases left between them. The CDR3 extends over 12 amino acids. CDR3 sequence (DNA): TGTGCCAGCAGTGCCGGTGTGGATGGCTACACCTTC. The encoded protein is CASSAGVDGYTF.

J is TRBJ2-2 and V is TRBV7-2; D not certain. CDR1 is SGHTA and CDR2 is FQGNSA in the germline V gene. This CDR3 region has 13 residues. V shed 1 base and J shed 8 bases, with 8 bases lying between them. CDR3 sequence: CASSLGVEGELFF. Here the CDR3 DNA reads TGTGCCAGCAGCTTAGGTGTCGAGGGGGAGCTGTTTTTT.

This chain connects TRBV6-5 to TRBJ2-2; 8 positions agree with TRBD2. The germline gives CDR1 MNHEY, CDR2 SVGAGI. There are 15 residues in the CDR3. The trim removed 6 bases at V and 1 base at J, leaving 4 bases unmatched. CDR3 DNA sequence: TGTGCCAGCAGCTCGCTAGCGGGGAACACCGGGGAGCTGTTTTTT. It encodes CASSSLAGNTGELFF.

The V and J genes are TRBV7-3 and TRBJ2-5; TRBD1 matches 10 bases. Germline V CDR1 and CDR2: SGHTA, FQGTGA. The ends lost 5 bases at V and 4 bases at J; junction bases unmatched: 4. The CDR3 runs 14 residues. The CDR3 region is CASSRTGGGETQYF. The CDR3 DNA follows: TGTGCCAGCAGCCGGACAGGGGGAGGAGAGACCCAGTACTTC. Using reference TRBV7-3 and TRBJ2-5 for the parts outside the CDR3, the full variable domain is GAGVSQTPSNKVTEKGKYVELRCDPISGHTALYWYRQSLGQGPEFLIYFQGTGAADDSGLPNDRFFAVRPEGSVSTLKIQRTERGDSAVYLCASSRTGGGETQYFGPGTRLLVL.

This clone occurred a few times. The CDR3 reads CAISDRDYGYTF. CDR3 coding DNA: TGTGCCATCAGTGACAGGGACTATGGCTACACCTTC. The chain has TRBV10-3 and TRBJ1-2; D may be TRBD1 (5 bases). Trimming left V 3 bases short and J 3 bases short, with 5 bases between. CDR1 is ENHRY, CDR2 SYGVKD, per germline. The CDR3 runs to 12 residues.

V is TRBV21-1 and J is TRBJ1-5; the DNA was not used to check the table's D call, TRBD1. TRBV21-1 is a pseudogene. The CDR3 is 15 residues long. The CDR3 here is CASSKEDKSNQPQHF. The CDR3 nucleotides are TGTGCCAGCAGCAAAGAGGACAAGAGCAATCAGCCCCAGCATTTT.

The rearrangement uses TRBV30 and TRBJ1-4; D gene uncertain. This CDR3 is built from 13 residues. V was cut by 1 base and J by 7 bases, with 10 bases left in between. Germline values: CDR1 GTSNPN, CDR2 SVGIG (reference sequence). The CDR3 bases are TGTGCCTGGAGTGGAGGGTTGGGTGAAAAACTGTTTTTT. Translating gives CAWSGGLGEKLFF.

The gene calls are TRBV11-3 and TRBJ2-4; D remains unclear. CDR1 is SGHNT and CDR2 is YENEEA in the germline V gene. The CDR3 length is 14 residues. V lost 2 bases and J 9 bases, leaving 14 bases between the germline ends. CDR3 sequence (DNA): TGTGCCAGCAGCTTATTCCGGTTCGGTGGCATTCAGTACTTC. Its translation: CASSLFRFGGIQYF.

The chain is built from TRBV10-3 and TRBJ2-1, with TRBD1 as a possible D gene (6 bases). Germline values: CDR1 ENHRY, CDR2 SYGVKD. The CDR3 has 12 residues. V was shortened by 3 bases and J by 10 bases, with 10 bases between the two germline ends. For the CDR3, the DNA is TGTGCCATCAGTGAAGGGGGTAGCGAGCAGTTCTTC. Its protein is CAISEGGSEQFF.

DNA of the CDR3: TGTGCCAGCCAGCCTCCGGGACACGCAACCACTGAAGCTTTCTTT. Protein product: CASQPPGHATTEAFF. This sequence joins TRBV6-5 and TRBJ1-1; D perhaps matches TRBD1 (6 bases). V lost 8 bases and J lost 4, with 20 bases in between. CDR1 and CDR2 from the germline V gene are MNHEY and SVGAGI. This CDR3 has 15 amino acids.

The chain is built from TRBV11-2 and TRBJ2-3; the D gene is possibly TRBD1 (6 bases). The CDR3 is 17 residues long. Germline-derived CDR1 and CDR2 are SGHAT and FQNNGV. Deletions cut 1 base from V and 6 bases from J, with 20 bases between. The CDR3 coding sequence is TGTGCCAGCAGCTTAGCCCCTCAGCAGGGGATGGGTGATACGCAGTATTTT. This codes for CASSLAPQQGMGDTQYF.

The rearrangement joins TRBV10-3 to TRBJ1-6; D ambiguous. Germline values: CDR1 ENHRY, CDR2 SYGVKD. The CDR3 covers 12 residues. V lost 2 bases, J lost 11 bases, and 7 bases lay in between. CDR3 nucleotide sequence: TGTGCCATCAGTGAGCCGCAGACACCCCTCCACTTT. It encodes CAISEPQTPLHF.

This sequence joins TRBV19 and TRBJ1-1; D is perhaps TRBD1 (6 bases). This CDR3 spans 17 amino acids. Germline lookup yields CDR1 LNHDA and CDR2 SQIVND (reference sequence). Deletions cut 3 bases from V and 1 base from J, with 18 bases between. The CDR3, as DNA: TGTGCCAGTAGTATTAACAGGGAACTTTATACGAACACTGAAGCTTTCTTT. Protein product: CASSINRELYTNTEAFF.

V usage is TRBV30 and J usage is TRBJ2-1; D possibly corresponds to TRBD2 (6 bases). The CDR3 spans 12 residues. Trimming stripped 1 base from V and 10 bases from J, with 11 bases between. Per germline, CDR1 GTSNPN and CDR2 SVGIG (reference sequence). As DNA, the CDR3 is TGTGCCTGGAGTGCCCTAGGGAGGGAGCAGTTCTTC. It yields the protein CAWSALGREQFF.